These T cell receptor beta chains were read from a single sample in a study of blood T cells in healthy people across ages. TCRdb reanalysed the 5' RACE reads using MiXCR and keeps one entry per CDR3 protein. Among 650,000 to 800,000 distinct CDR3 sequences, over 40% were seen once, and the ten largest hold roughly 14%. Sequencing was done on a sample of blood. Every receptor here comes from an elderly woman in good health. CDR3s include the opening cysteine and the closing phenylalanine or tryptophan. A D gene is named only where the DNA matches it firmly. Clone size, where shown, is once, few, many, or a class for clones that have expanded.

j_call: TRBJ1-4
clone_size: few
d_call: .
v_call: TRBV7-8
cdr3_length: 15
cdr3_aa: CASSLGGPLGEKLFF
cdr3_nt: TGTGCCAGCAGCTTAGGGGGACCGCTGGGTGAAAAACTGTTTTTT

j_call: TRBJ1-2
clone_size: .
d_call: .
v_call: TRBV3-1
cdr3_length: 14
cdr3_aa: CASSAHVSNYGYTF
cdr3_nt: TGTGCCAGCAGCGCTCACGTTTCTAACTATGGCTACACCTTC

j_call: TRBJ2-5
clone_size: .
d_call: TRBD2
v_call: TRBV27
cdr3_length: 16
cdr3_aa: CASSSGLAGTQETQYF
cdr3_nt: TGTGCCAGCAGTTCGGGACTAGCGGGAACCCAAGAGACCCAGTACTTC

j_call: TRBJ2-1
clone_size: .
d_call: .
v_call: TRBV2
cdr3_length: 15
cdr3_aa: CASRSRDGAYNEQFF
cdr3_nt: TGTGCCAGCAGGTCCCGGGACGGTGCCTACAATGAGCAGTTCTTC

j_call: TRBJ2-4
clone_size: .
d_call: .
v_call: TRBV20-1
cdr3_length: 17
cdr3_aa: CSATSQDFAIAKNIQYF
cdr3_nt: TGCAGTGCCACCTCTCAGGACTTCGCCATAGCCAAAAACATTCAGTACTTC

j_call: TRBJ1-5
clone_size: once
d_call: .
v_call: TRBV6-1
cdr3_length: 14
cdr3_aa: CASSEMGVNQPQHF
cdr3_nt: TGTGCCAGCAGTGAAATGGGAGTCAATCAGCCCCAGCATTTT

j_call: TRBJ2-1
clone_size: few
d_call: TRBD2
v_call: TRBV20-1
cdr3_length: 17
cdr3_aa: CSAPLAGLNLIYNEQFF
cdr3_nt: TGCAGTGCTCCACTAGCGGGACTAAATCTAATCTACAATGAGCAGTTCTTC

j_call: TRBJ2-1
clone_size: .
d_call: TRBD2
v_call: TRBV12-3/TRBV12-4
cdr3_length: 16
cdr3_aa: CASSLGAGGLPNEQFF
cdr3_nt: TGTGCCAGCAGTTTAGGGGCGGGAGGGCTTCCCAATGAGCAGTTCTTC

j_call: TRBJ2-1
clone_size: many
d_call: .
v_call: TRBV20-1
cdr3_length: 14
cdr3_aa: CRVSSAARYNEQFF
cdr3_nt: TGCAGGGTTTCTAGCGCGGCTCGTTACAATGAGCAGTTCTTC

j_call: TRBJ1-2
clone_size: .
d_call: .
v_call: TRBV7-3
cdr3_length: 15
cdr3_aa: CASSLDPTVNYGYTF
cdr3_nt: TGTGCCAGCAGCTTAGATCCCACGGTCAACTATGGCTACACCTTC

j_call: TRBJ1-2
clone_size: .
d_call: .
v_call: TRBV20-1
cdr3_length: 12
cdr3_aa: CSAYLGNYGYTF
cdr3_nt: TGCAGTGCTTACCTGGGGAACTATGGCTACACCTTC

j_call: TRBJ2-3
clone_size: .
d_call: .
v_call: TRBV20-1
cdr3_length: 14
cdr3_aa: CSARGGFTGDTQYF
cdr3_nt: TGCAGTGCTAGAGGAGGCTTCACAGGTGATACGCAGTATTTT

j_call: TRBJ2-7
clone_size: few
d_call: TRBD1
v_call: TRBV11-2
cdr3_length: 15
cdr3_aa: CASSSSTGIGREQYF
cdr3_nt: TGTGCCAGCAGTTCCTCGACAGGGATCGGGCGCGAGCAGTACTTC

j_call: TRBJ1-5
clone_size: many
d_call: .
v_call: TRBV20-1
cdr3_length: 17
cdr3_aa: CSASPSGTVISNQPQHF
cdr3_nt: TGCAGTGCTAGTCCCTCTGGTACGGTTATTAGCAATCAGCCCCAGCATTTT

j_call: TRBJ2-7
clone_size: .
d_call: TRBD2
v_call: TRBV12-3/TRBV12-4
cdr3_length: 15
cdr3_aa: CASSLETSGGYEQYF
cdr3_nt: TGTGCCAGCAGTCTTGAGACTAGCGGGGGGTACGAGCAGTACTTC

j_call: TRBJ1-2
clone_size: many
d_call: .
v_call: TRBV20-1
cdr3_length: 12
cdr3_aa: CSVRRRPYGYTF
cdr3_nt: TGCAGTGTGCGAAGGCGGCCCTATGGCTACACCTTC

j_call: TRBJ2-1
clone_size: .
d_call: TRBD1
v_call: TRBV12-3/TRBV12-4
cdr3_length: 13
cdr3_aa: CASSLDRGHEQFF
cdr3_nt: TGTGCCAGCAGTCTGGACAGGGGCCATGAGCAGTTCTTC

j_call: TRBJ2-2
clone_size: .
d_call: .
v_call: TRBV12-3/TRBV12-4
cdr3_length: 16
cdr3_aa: CASSLGVGSDTGELFF
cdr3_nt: TGTGCCAGCAGTTTAGGGGTGGGCTCAGACACCGGGGAGCTGTTTTTT

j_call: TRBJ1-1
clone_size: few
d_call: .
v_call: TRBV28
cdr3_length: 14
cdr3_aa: CASSLSGRYTEAFF
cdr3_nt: TGTGCCAGCAGCCTCAGCGGGAGGTACACTGAAGCTTTCTTT

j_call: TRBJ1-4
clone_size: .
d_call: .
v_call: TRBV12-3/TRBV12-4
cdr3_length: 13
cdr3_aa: CASSLWGNEKLFF
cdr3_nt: TGTGCCAGCAGTTTATGGGGGAATGAAAAACTGTTTTTT

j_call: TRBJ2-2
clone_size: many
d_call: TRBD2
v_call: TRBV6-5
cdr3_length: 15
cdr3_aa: CASRYSGGGAGELFF
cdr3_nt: TGTGCCAGCAGATATAGCGGGGGCGGCGCCGGGGAGCTGTTTTTT

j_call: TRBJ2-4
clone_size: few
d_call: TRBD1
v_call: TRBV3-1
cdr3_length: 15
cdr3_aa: CASSQADRVENIQYF
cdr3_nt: TGTGCCAGCAGCCAAGCGGACAGGGTCGAAAACATTCAGTACTTC

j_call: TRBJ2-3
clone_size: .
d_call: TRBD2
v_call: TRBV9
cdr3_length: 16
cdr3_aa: CASSALGTSGSDTQYF
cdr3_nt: TGTGCCAGCAGCGCCCTTGGGACTAGCGGGTCGGATACGCAGTATTTT

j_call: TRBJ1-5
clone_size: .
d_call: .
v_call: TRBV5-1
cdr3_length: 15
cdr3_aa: CASSADGDSKQPQHF
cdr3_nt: TGCGCCAGCAGCGCGGATGGGGATAGCAAGCAGCCCCAGCATTTT

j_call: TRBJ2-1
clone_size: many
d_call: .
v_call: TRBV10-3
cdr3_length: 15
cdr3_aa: CAISAPSNRFNEQFF
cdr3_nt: TGTGCCATCAGTGCCCCTAGCAACCGGTTCAATGAGCAGTTCTTC

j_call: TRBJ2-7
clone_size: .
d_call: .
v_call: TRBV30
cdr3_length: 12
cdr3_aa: CALRHDSYEQYF
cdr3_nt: TGTGCCTTGAGACACGACTCCTACGAGCAGTACTTC